The T cell receptor (beta chain) under discussion was sequenced for a study of blood T cell repertoires in COVID-19. Overall study: Sites across the United States, Italy and Spain contributed samples from acute and convalescent COVID-19. Sources were T cells, B-cell-depleted T cells, or PBMCs; the material itself was cDNA or gDNA.

Germline V gives CDR1 MNHEY, CDR2 SVGAGI. This CDR3 has 15 amino acids. Trimming took off 2 bases at V and 0 bases at J, with 10 bases between the two ends. Patients from Seattle were sampled longitudinally, starting during active infection. Authors' data handling: From reference gene primer amplification, estimates of nucleated cell counts were derived. Sequenced by immunoSEQ multiplex PCR; TCRdb stores in-frame clones only, minus some. Clone size and V and J calls were adopted from that table, with D and trimming inferred from the DNA. This table holds fewer than 450,000 clones, approximately 87% found once.

Sequenced material: peripheral blood. J is TRBJ1-1 and V is TRBV6-5, with a weak D call TRBD1 (5 bases). The receptor was isolated from a woman in her 50s with COVID-19, enrolled during active disease. The CDR3 reads CASSYGGMVNTEAFF. DNA of the CDR3: TGTGCCAGCAGTTACGGGGGGATGGTGAACACTGAAGCTTTCTTT.